This passage covers 8 T cell receptor beta chains from one sample sequenced in a study of early T cells in non-severe SARS-CoV-2 infection. TCRdb reanalysed the 5' RACE reads using MiXCR and keeps one entry per CDR3 protein. The data show more than 95,000 distinct CDR3 sequences, 14% to 15% seen once. Sequenced: whole blood. These receptors all stem from an adult who was a healthcare worker with PCR-confirmed SARS-CoV-2 infection or an uninfected control (not recorded which).

A few counts support this clonotype. J is TRBJ2-6 and V is TRBV11-2; 12 bases align to TRBD2. Germline-derived CDR1 and CDR2 are SGHAT and FQNNGV. Trimming took 3 bases from V and 5 from J; bases not matched to a gene: 2. This CDR3 comprises 16 residues. This CDR3 is CASSLTSGGRANVLTF. CDR3 sequence (DNA): TGTGCCAGCAGCTTGACTAGCGGGGGAAGGGCCAACGTCCTGACTTTC.

This clonotype has a handful of counts. The V call is TRBV18, the J call TRBJ1-6, with D unresolved. Between the trimmed V and J ends, which lost 4 bases and 0 bases, there was a span of 10 bases. The germline V gene encodes CDR1 KGHSH and CDR2 LQKENI. The CDR3 runs 16 residues. The CDR3: CASSQEPSSYNSPLHF. DNA for the CDR3: TGTGCCAGCTCACAGGAACCGAGCTCCTATAATTCACCCCTCCACTTT.

Ten or more counts support this clonotype. V usage is TRBV12-3 or TRBV12-4 and J usage is TRBJ1-5; D not resolved. The V and J ends lost 1 base and 6 bases respectively, with 7 bases between them. The CDR3 has 13 residues. DNA for the CDR3: TGTGCCAGCAGTTTAGGGGTGAGTCAGCCCCAGCATTTT. Encoded protein: CASSLGVSQPQHF.

The gene calls are TRBV9 and TRBJ1-6, with D possibly TRBD1 on 5 matching bases. V lost 4 bases and J lost 4, with 15 bases in between. The length of the CDR3 is 16 residues. Germline V gene sequence: CDR1 SGDLS, CDR2 YYNGEE. Here the CDR3 DNA reads TGTGCCAGCAGCCCCCGGGACGCGGCTTATAATTCACCCCTCCACTTT. This gives the protein CASSPRDAAYNSPLHF.

This clonotype was seen a handful of times. This chain uses TRBV12-3 or TRBV12-4 with TRBJ1-2; the D gene is possibly TRBD1 (5 bases). Trimming pared 4 bases from V and 0 bases from J, leaving 9 bases between. The CDR3 has 14 residues. CDR3 protein: CASSYGGANYGYTF. The CDR3 nucleotides read TGTGCCAGCAGTTACGGGGGAGCTAACTATGGCTACACCTTC.

The chain is built from TRBV30 and TRBJ2-7; D gene unclear. The germline V gene has CDR1 GTSNPN and CDR2 SVGIG (reference sequence). V lost 1 base and J 0 bases, leaving 10 bases between the germline ends. The CDR3 is 14 amino acids. The CDR3 coding sequence is TGTGCCTGGAGTGGGGCCAGCATCTCCTACGAGCAGTACTTC. This sequence encodes CAWSGASISYEQYF.

V and J are TRBV4-1 and TRBJ2-7; 7 nucleotides align to TRBD1. The V and J ends lost 4 bases and 3 bases, in that order; junction bases with no gene match: 9. CDR3 size: 15 residues. Germline values: CDR1 MGHRA, CDR2 YSYEKL. The CDR3 sequence is CASSLQGGQIYEQYF. DNA for the CDR3: TGCGCCAGCAGCCTCCAAGGGGGACAGATCTACGAGCAGTACTTC.

Notes on this clonotype: The junction differs from germline at one of its ends, possibly a read error. The chain uses TRBV6-1 and TRBJ1-2; possible D gene TRBD1, 5 bases. Germline V gene lookup returns CDR1 MNHNS and CDR2 SASEGT. The CDR3 has 13 residues. The CDR3 region has the DNA TGTGCCAGCAGTGACCAGGGAGGTTATGGCTTCACCTTC. Protein product: CASSDQGGYGFTF.